Below are 21 T cell receptor beta chains sequenced from a single sample in a study of follicular helper T cells after annual influenza vaccination (dated by TCRdb to 2017 to 2019). Receptors were amplified or captured by the immunoSEQ multiplex PCR assay. The table was pulled from immuneACCESS by TCRdb, which kept in-frame rearrangements only. Such tables lose some clones; where checked, under half of the loss comes from unresolved V genes, and the rest has no known cause. The sample profile shows about 27,000 clones; 80% to 90% of them were found once. The biggest ten clones account for around 1.2% of the sample. The time point label of this sample denotes: 2014-2015 season, pre-vaccination. The sequencing here drew on CXCR5+ CD38- circulating T follicular helper cells from blood, taken on the day of influenza vaccination. The cell subset or site label here, explained by the study, means: circulating Tfh, non-naive CD4+CXCR5+PD-1+ (ICOS+CD38+ or ICOS-CD38-). Receptors originate from an adult who received the influenza vaccine.

The V and J genes are TRBV7-9 and TRBJ2-7; 10 nucleotides match TRBD2. The CDR3 is 14 residues long. From germline, CDR1 is SEHNR and CDR2 FQNEAQ (reference sequence). The trim removed 1 base at V and 7 bases at J, leaving 4 bases unmatched. The CDR3 DNA is TGTGCCAGCAGCTTAGAATCTAGCGGGAGTGAGCAGTACTTC. The encoded protein is CASSLESSGSEQYF. Full variable domain (rest looked up from reference TRBV7-9 and TRBJ2-7): DTGVSQNPRHKITKRGQNVTFRCDPISEHNRLYWYRQTLGQGPEFLTYFQNEAQLEKSRLLSDRFSAERPKGSFSTLEIQRTEQGDSAMYLCASSLESSGSEQYFGPGTRLTVT.

CDR3 region: CASSWGAEGNQPQHF. CDR3 nucleotides: TGTGCCAGCAGTTGGGGAGCGGAAGGCAATCAGCCCCAGCATTTT. V is TRBV28 and J is TRBJ1-5; D not resolved. V dropped 4 bases and J dropped 2 bases, with 12 bases sitting between them. The CDR3 sequence is 15 residues long. Looked up from germline, CDR1 is MDHEN and CDR2 is SYDVKM.

This chain links TRBV6-1 with TRBJ1-2; D is uncertain. Germline V CDR1 and CDR2: MNHNS, SASEGT. The V end was cut by 5 bases, the J end by 8 bases, with 15 bases between. The CDR3 extends over 13 amino acids. The CDR3 loop is CASSPRRFTGYTF. CDR3 coding DNA: TGTGCCAGCAGTCCCCGGAGATTCACCGGCTACACCTTC.

This clone was found a few times. The junction shows a germline mismatch at one end, possibly a read error. V and J are TRBV19 and TRBJ1-4; D call uncertain. This CDR3 has 9 amino acids. The germline CDR1 and CDR2 sequences are LNHDA and SQIVND (reference sequence). The DNA of the CDR3 is TGTGCCAGTAGTATCCTGGCTGTTTTT. Translated: CASSILAVF.

The DNA of the CDR3 is TGCGCCAGCAGTCAACCGACCCACAGGGTGCCTACGGACAATGAGCAGTTCTTC. Its protein product is CASSQPTHRVPTDNEQFF. This sequence joins TRBV23-1 and TRBJ2-1; TRBD1 is a possible D gene (6 bases). TRBV23-1 is annotated as an ORF whose role is uncertain. V lost 2 bases to trimming and J lost 5 bases, with 22 bases between them. This CDR3 region has 18 residues.

This clone appeared a few times. The chain links TRBV10-3 to TRBJ1-3, with D possibly TRBD1 on 6 matching bases. V gave up 3 bases and J gave up 0 bases, with 12 bases separating them. Germline V gene lookup returns CDR1 ENHRY and CDR2 SYGVKD. The CDR3 sequence is 16 residues long. CDR3 sequence (DNA): TGTGCCATCAGTGACCACCAGGGGATCTCTGGAAACACCATATATTTT. Translation: CAISDHQGISGNTIYF.

J is TRBJ1-5 and V is TRBV19; D is unresolved. The CDR3 spans 16 residues. Deletions cut 6 bases from V and 6 bases from J, with 21 bases between. Per germline, CDR1 LNHDA and CDR2 SQIVND (reference sequence). The CDR3 is CASSTTGVSAGQPQHF. CDR3 DNA: TGTGCCAGTAGCACTACCGGAGTCTCGGCGGGTCAGCCCCAGCATTTT.

A word on this clone: In the same sample, other DNA sequences code for this CDR3. The V and J genes are TRBV7-2 and TRBJ1-1; the D gene is possibly TRBD1 (5 bases). The CDR3 sequence is 13 residues long. Trimming took off 6 bases at V and 5 bases at J, with 13 bases between the two ends. Germline-derived CDR1 and CDR2 are SGHTA and FQGNSA. The CDR3 loop is CASSQGRGTEAFF. DNA for the CDR3: TGTGCCAGCAGTCAGGGTAGGGGTACTGAAGCTTTCTTT.

The V gene is TRBV5-4, the J gene TRBJ2-3; D unresolved. Germline CDR1 SGHNT, CDR2 YYREEE (reference sequence). V was shortened by 5 bases and J by 7 bases, with 11 bases between the two germline ends. The CDR3 sequence is 12 residues long. CDR3 amino acids: CASSSSVNTQYF. The CDR3 coding sequence is TGTGCCAGCAGTTCTTCAGTTAATACGCAGTATTTT.

The chain uses TRBV4-2 and TRBJ1-1; D unresolved. The CDR3 is 14 residues long. Trimming left V 0 bases short and J 4 bases short, with 9 bases between. CDR1 LGHNA and CDR2 YNFKEQ come from the germline V gene. This CDR3 is CASSQDRGSTEAFF. In DNA form, the CDR3 reads TGTGCCAGCAGCCAAGACAGAGGGAGCACTGAAGCTTTCTTT.

This clone showed up just a few times. This chain links TRBV19 with TRBJ1-2, with D perhaps TRBD1 (5 bases). Trimming took off 3 bases at V and 4 bases at J, with 12 bases between the two ends. In germline, CDR1 is LNHDA, CDR2 SQIVND (reference sequence). CDR3 length: 14 amino acids. The CDR3 DNA follows: TGTGCCAGTAGTATTAATCGACAGTCCTATGGCTACACCTTC. It encodes CASSINRQSYGYTF.

The J gene is TRBJ1-1, the V gene TRBV30, with D possibly matching TRBD1 (6 bases). Germline lookup yields CDR1 GTSNPN and CDR2 SVGIG (reference sequence). Trimming took off 7 bases at V and 9 bases at J, with 18 bases between the two ends. The CDR3 extends over 12 amino acids. Here the CDR3 DNA reads TGTGCCTTTGATGGGGGGGGGCCCAAAGCTTTCTTT. Protein sequence: CAFDGGGPKAFF.

V gene TRBV6-1 combines with J gene TRBJ1-1; D ambiguous. Trimming took 6 bases from V and 11 from J, leaving 13 bases between them. From germline, CDR1 is MNHNS and CDR2 SASEGT. The CDR3 runs 11 residues. CDR3 coding DNA: TGTGCCAGCAGACAGACGCAAACGGCTTTCTTT. Its protein product is CASRQTQTAFF.

The chain has TRBV6-1 and TRBJ2-7; a weak D match, TRBD2 (6 bases). V was trimmed by 7 bases and J by 6 bases, leaving 16 bases between them. Germline V gene sequence: CDR1 MNHNS, CDR2 SASEGT. There are 13 residues in the CDR3. CDR3 protein: CASTGTFKGEQYF. The CDR3 coding sequence is TGTGCCAGCACCGGGACTTTTAAGGGCGAGCAGTACTTC.

V gene TRBV6-5 combines with J gene TRBJ1-5; 7 bases line up with TRBD1. The CDR3 has 14 residues. J was trimmed by 6 bases and V by 5 bases; bases with no gene match: 7. CDR1 and CDR2 from the germline V gene are MNHEY and SVGAGI. The CDR3 bases are TGTGCCAGCAGTGAATCAGGGGGAGCTCAGCCCCAGCATTTT. This encodes CASSESGGAQPQHF.

For the CDR3, the DNA is TGTGCCAGTAGTACTAGGACTAGCGGGACCTACGAGCAGTACTTC. This sequence encodes CASSTRTSGTYEQYF. V usage is TRBV19 and J usage is TRBJ2-7, with TRBD2 identical over 12 bases. The germline V gene encodes CDR1 LNHDA and CDR2 SQIVND (reference sequence). Germline trimming cut 4 bases from V and 2 bases from J; bases unmatched to any gene: 3. This CDR3 contains 15 residues. Supplemented by reference TRBV19 and TRBJ2-7, the full variable domain reads DGGITQSPKYLFRKEGQNVTLSCEQNLNHDAMYWYRQDPGQGLRLIYYSQIVNDFQKGDIAEGYSVSREKKESFPLTVTSAQKNPTAFYLCASSTRTSGTYEQYFGPGTRLTVT.

The chain couples TRBV7-2 to TRBJ1-2, with a possible D match to TRBD1 (6 bases). The V end was cut by 1 base, the J end by 8 bases, with 17 bases between. This CDR3 is 15 amino acids long. Germline CDR1 is SGHTA and CDR2 is FQGNSA. The CDR3 sequence is CASSLGQAGSTGYTF. The CDR3 nucleotides are TGTGCCAGCAGCTTAGGACAGGCAGGGAGCACGGGCTACACCTTC.

The chain combines TRBV19 with TRBJ2-2; weak D call: TRBD2 (8 bases). Trimming pared 8 bases from V and 4 bases from J, leaving 26 bases between. This CDR3 has 18 residues. From germline, CDR1 is LNHDA and CDR2 SQIVND (reference sequence). CDR3 sequence: CASSFRGGGRRSTGELFF. In DNA form, the CDR3 reads TGTGCCAGTTCCTTCCGAGGGGGCGGGAGGAGGAGCACCGGGGAGCTGTTTTTT.

The chain joins TRBV5-4 to TRBJ2-1; TRBD2 matches at 8 bases. V trimming: 4 bases; J trimming: 0 bases; junction bases outside the gene matches: 6. The CDR3 contains 16 residues. Germline lookup yields CDR1 SGHNT and CDR2 YYREEE (reference sequence). The CDR3: CASSGGGPNSYNEQFF. In DNA, the CDR3 is TGTGCCAGCAGCGGCGGGGGGCCCAACTCCTACAATGAGCAGTTCTTC. Variable domain in full (rest from reference TRBV5-4 and TRBJ2-1): ETGVTQSPTHLIKTRGQQVTLRCSSQSGHNTVSWYQQALGQGPQFIFQYYREEENGRGNFPPRFSGLQFPNYSSELNVNALELDDSALYLCASSGGGPNSYNEQFFGPGTRLTVL.

This chain connects TRBV6-5 to TRBJ1-2, with 8 bases lining up with TRBD1. From germline, CDR1 is MNHEY and CDR2 SVGAGI. The CDR3 length is 13 residues. After removal of 5 bases from V and 5 bases from J, the junction contained 4 bases not matched to a gene. The CDR3 nucleotides read TGTGCCAGCAGTCAACGACAGGGGTATGGCTACACCTTC. Amino acids: CASSQRQGYGYTF.

This chain connects TRBV28 to TRBJ1-4; D not resolved. Germline loops: CDR1 MDHEN, CDR2 SYDVKM. V was trimmed by 2 bases and J by 5 bases, leaving 3 bases between them. The CDR3 is made up of 12 amino acids. The CDR3, as DNA: TGTGCCAGCAGTTTACAGAATGAAAAACTGTTTTTT. Translation gives CASSLQNEKLFF.